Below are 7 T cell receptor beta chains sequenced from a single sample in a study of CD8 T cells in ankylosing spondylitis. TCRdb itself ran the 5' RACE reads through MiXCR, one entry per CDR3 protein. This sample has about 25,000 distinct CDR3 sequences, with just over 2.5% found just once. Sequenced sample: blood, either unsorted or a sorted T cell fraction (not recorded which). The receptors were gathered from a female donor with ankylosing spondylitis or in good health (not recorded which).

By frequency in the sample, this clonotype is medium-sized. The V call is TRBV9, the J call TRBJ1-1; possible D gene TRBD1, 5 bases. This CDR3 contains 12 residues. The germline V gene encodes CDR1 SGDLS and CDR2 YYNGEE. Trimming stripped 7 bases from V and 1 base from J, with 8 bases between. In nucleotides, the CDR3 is TGTGCCAGCGGGACGGAGAACACTGAAGCTTTCTTT. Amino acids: CASGTENTEAFF.

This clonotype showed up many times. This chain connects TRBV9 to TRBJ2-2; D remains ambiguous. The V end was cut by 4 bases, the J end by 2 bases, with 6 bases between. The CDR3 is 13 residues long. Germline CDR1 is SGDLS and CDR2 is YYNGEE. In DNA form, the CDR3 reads TGTGCCAGCAGCCCAGGAAACACCGGGGAGCTGTTTTTT. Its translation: CASSPGNTGELFF.

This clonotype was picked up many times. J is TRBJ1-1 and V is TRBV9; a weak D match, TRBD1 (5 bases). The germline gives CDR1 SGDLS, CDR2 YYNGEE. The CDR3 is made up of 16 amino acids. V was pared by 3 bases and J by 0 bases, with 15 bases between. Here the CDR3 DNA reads TGTGCCAGCAGCGGCCAGACCGGGGCCATGAACACTGAAGCTTTCTTT. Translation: CASSGQTGAMNTEAFF.

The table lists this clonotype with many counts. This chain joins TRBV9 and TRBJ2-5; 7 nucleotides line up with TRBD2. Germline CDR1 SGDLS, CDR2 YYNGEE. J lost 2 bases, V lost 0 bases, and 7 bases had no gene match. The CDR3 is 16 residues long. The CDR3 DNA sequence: TGTGCCAGCAGCGTAGGAGTTAGCGGGCTACAAGAGACCCAGTACTTC. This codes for CASSVGVSGLQETQYF.

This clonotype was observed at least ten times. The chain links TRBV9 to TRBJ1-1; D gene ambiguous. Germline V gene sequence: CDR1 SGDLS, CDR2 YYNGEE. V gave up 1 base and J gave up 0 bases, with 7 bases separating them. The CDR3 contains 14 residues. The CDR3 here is CASSVSGMNTEAFF. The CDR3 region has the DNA TGTGCCAGCAGCGTATCCGGGATGAACACTGAAGCTTTCTTT.

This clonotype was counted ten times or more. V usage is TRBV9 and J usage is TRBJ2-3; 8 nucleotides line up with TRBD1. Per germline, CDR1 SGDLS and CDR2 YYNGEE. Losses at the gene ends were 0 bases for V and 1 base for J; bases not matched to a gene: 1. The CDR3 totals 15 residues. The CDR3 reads CASSVVQGGTDTQYF. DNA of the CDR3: TGTGCCAGCAGCGTAGTACAGGGGGGCACAGATACGCAGTATTTT.

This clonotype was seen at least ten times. This CDR3 reads CASSALGGSRQETQYF. In DNA, the CDR3 is TGTGCCAGCAGCGCGTTGGGGGGGAGCCGGCAAGAGACCCAGTACTTC. The rearrangement links TRBV9 to TRBJ2-5; 7 bases fit TRBD2. The CDR3 spans 16 residues. The junction had 10 bases not matched to a gene; V was cut back by 3 bases and J by 2 bases. Per germline, CDR1 SGDLS and CDR2 YYNGEE. Combining the CDR3 with reference TRBV9 and TRBJ2-5 gives the whole variable domain DSGVTQTPKHLITATGQRVTLRCSPRSGDLSVYWYQQSLDQGLQFLIQYYNGEERAKGNILERFSAQQFPDLHSELNLSSLELGDSALYFCASSALGGSRQETQYFGPGTRLLVL.